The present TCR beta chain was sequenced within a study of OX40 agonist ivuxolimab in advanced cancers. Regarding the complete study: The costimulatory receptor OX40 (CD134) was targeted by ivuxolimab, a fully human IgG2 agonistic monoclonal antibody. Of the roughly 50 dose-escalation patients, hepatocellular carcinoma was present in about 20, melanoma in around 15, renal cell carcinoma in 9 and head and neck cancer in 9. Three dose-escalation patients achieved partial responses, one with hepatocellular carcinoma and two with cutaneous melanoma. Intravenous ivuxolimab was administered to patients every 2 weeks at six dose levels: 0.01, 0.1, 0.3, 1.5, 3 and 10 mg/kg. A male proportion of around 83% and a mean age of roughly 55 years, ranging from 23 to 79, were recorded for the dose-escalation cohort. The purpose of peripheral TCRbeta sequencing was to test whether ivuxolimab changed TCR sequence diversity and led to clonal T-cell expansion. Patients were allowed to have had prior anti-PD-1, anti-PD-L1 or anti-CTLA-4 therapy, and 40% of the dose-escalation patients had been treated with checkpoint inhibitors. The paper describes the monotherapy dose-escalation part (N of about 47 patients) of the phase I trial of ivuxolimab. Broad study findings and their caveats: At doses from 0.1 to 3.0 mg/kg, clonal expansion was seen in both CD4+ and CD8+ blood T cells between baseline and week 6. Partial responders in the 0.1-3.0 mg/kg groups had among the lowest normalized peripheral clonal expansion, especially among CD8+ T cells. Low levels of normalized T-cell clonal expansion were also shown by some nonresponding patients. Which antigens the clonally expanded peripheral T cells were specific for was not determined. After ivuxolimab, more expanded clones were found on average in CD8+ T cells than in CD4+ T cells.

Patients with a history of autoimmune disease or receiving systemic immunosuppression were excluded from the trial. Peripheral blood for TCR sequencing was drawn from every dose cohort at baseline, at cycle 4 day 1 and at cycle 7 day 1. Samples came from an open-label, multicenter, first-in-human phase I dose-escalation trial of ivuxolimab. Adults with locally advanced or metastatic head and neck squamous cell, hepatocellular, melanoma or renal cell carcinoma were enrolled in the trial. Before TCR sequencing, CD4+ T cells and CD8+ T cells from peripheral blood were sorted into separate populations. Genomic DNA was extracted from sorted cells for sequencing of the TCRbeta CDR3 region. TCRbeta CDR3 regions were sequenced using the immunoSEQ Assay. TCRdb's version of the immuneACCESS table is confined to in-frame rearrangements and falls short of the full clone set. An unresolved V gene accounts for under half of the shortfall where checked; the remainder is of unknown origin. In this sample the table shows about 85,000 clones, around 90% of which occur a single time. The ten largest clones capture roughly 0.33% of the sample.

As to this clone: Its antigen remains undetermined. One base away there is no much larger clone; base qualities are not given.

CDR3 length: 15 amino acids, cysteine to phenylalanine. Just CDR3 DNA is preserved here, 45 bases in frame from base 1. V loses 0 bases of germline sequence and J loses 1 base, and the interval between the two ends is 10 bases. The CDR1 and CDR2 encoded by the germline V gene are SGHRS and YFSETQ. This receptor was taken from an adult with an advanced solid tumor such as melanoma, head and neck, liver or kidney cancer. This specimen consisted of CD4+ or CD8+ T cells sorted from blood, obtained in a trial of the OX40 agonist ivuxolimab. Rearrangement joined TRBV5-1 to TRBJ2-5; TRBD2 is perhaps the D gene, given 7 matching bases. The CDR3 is CASSLDGGLQETQYF. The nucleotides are TGCGCCAGCAGCTTGGACGGGGGGCTCCAAGAGACCCAGTACTTC.